These 24 T cell receptor beta chains were all obtained from the same sample, sequenced in a study of T cells after posttransplantation cyclophosphamide. The table came from immunoSEQ multiplex PCR; TCRdb's copy has only in-frame clones and leaves some out. This sample has about 47,000 clones; under 95% occur once, and the top ten carry about 3.1%. Sequencing was carried out using PBMCs. Receptor source: a woman in her twenties or thirties in good health and a related stem cell transplant donor.

The chain employs TRBV7-9 and TRBJ2-5; D remains ambiguous. The V gene lost 3 bases and the J gene lost 4 bases, with 12 bases spanning the gap. In germline, CDR1 is SEHNR, CDR2 FQNEAQ (reference sequence). There are 14 residues in the CDR3. In nucleotides, the CDR3 is TGTGCCAGCAGCTTGGGTCGGGTAATAGAGACCCAGTACTTC. Amino acids: CASSLGRVIETQYF. Variable domain in full (rest from reference TRBV7-9 and TRBJ2-5): DTGVSQNPRHKITKRGQNVTFRCDPISEHNRLYWYRQTLGQGPEFLTYFQNEAQLEKSRLLSDRFSAERPKGSFSTLEIQRTEQGDSAMYLCASSLGRVIETQYFGPGTRLLVL.

The rearrangement joins TRBV27 to TRBJ2-7; TRBD1 is a possible D gene (6 bases). Germline CDR1 MNHEY, CDR2 SMNVEV (reference sequence). The CDR3 extends over 11 amino acids. V gave up 8 bases and J gave up 3 bases, with 8 bases separating them. The CDR3 loop is CASGQLYEQYF. Here the CDR3 DNA reads TGTGCCAGCGGACAGCTCTACGAGCAGTACTTC.

The chain joins TRBV5-1 to TRBJ2-1; 7 positions match TRBD1. This CDR3 has 13 amino acids. Looked up from germline, CDR1 is SGHRS and CDR2 is YFSETQ. The ends lost 4 bases at V and 8 bases at J; junction bases unmatched: 6. CDR3 sequence reads: CASSMTGFHEQFF. CDR3 DNA: TGCGCCAGCAGCATGACAGGGTTCCATGAGCAGTTCTTC.

CDR3 nucleotides: TGTGCCAGCAGCGCGTGGACAGGCCTCCTGAACACTGAAGCTTTCTTT. It encodes CASSAWTGLLNTEAFF. The J gene is TRBJ1-1, the V gene TRBV2; 7 nucleotides match TRBD1. Germline-derived CDR1 and CDR2 are SNHLY and FYNNEI. There are 16 residues in the CDR3. V lost 6 bases, J lost 0 bases, and 10 bases stayed unmatched.

Only one count was recorded for this clone. This chain links TRBV5-1 with TRBJ2-1; 9 positions agree with TRBD2. This CDR3 contains 14 residues. Germline CDR1 SGHRS, CDR2 YFSETQ. Germline trimming cut 4 bases from V and 8 bases from J; bases unmatched to any gene: 7. The CDR3 coding sequence is TGCGCCAGCAGCATGCGGGGGGGCGACGATGAGCAGTTCTTC. This encodes CASSMRGGDDEQFF. The complete variable domain, with remaining parts taken from reference TRBV5-1 and TRBJ2-1, reads KAGVTQTPRYLIKTRGQQVTLSCSPISGHRSVSWYQQTPGQGLQFLFEYFSETQRNKGNFPGRFSGRQFSNSRSEMNVSTLELGDSALYLCASSMRGGDDEQFFGPGTRLTVL.

The V call is TRBV9, the J call TRBJ2-3, with D perhaps matching TRBD1 (5 bases). Germline V lookup: CDR1 SGDLS, CDR2 YYNGEE. The length of the CDR3 is 12 residues. Trimming shortened V by 5 bases and J by 4 bases, and 8 bases separated the two germline ends. The CDR3 sequence is CASSQGADTQYF. Written as DNA, the CDR3 is TGTGCCAGCAGTCAGGGCGCAGATACGCAGTATTTT.

The chain recombines TRBV29-1 with TRBJ1-1, with unresolved D. V was pared by 7 bases and J by 0 bases, with 6 bases between. The germline V gene has CDR1 SQVTM and CDR2 ANQGSEA. The CDR3 spans 11 residues. For the CDR3, the DNA is TGCAGCGGGAGAATGAACACTGAAGCTTTCTTT. It encodes CSGRMNTEAFF.

The V call is TRBV7-2, the J call TRBJ2-5; 10 nucleotides line up with TRBD2. The trim removed 10 bases at V and 5 bases at J, leaving 10 bases unmatched. Germline loops: CDR1 SGHTA, CDR2 FQGNSA. The CDR3 loop spans 14 amino acids. The CDR3 sequence is CATAAGGAGETQYF. The CDR3 DNA follows: TGTGCCACCGCAGCGGGGGGGGCCGGTGAGACCCAGTACTTC. The full variable domain, completed using reference TRBV7-2 and TRBJ2-5, is GAGVSQSPSNKVTEKGKDVELRCDPISGHTALYWYRQSLGQGLEFLIYFQGNSAPDKSGLPSDRFSAERTGGSVSTLTIQRTQQEDSAVYLCATAAGGAGETQYFGPGTRLLVL.

In its sample, this clone was seen once. The rearrangement uses TRBV7-8 and TRBJ1-5; D is unclear. Germline lookup yields CDR1 SGHVS and CDR2 FQNEAQ. The CDR3 loop spans 16 amino acids. V was pared by 1 base and J by 0 bases, with 10 bases between. CDR3 protein: CASSLGASSSNQPQHF. The DNA of the CDR3 is TGTGCCAGCAGCTTAGGGGCCAGTTCTAGCAATCAGCCCCAGCATTTT.

V usage is TRBV10-3 and J usage is TRBJ1-5; D unresolved. Trimming took 3 bases from V and 4 from J, leaving 4 bases between them. The CDR3 extends over 12 amino acids. From germline, CDR1 is ENHRY and CDR2 SYGVKD. CDR3 nucleotide sequence: TGTGCCATCAGTGACAGAAATCAGCCCCAGCATTTT. Its translation: CAISDRNQPQHF.

V gene TRBV7-3 combines with J gene TRBJ2-1; 12 bases map to TRBD2. The germline gives CDR1 SGHTA, CDR2 FQGTGA. V shed 4 bases and J 2 bases; nucleotides not matched to a gene: 6. This CDR3 comprises 17 residues. The CDR3 loop is CASSSRTSGVPYNEQFF. CDR3 nucleotides: TGTGCCAGCAGCTCTCGGACTAGCGGGGTCCCCTACAATGAGCAGTTCTTC.

The J gene is TRBJ2-5, the V gene TRBV30; TRBD1 matches at 10 bases. The V and J ends lost 5 bases and 5 bases, in that order; junction bases with no gene match: 11. Germline CDR1 reads GTSNPN; CDR2 reads SVGIG (reference sequence). The CDR3 is 15 residues long. CDR3 protein: CAWVDRGKVGETQYF. Here the CDR3 DNA reads TGTGCCTGGGTGGACAGGGGGAAAGTGGGGGAGACCCAGTACTTC.

The CDR3 spells CASSLAQGLGETQYF. In DNA, the CDR3 is TGTGCCAGCAGCTTGGCACAGGGGCTCGGGGAGACCCAGTACTTC. The J gene is TRBJ2-5, the V gene TRBV5-4; TRBD1 matches 7 bases. Germline assignment: CDR1 SGHNT and CDR2 YYREEE (reference sequence). V was clipped by 0 bases and J by 5 bases; unmatched bases: 7. The CDR3 sequence is 15 residues long. Based on the CDR3 plus reference TRBV5-4 and TRBJ2-5, the full variable domain is ETGVTQSPTHLIKTRGQQVTLRCSSQSGHNTVSWYQQALGQGPQFIFQYYREEENGRGNFPPRFSGLQFPNYSSELNVNALELDDSALYLCASSLAQGLGETQYFGPGTRLLVL.

This rearrangement joins TRBV7-9 to TRBJ1-5, with D possibly TRBD1 on 6 matching bases. The V gene lost 3 bases and the J gene lost 4 bases, with 10 bases spanning the gap. The CDR3 runs to 14 residues. The germline V gene has CDR1 SEHNR and CDR2 FQNEAQ (reference sequence). The CDR3 nucleotides read TGTGCCAGCAGCTTGGGGGACACTAATCAGCCCCAGCATTTT. Encoded protein: CASSLGDTNQPQHF.

The chain employs TRBV5-4 and TRBJ2-3; D perhaps matches TRBD2 (7 bases). The CDR3 is 16 residues long. The V and J ends lost 1 base and 2 bases respectively, with 14 bases between them. Looked up from germline, CDR1 is SGHNT and CDR2 is YYREEE (reference sequence). CDR3 in amino acids: CASSLQGGGITDTQYF. CDR3 in DNA: TGTGCCAGCAGCTTGCAAGGGGGGGGGATCACAGATACGCAGTATTTT.

The chain combines TRBV7-2 with TRBJ2-5, with D maybe TRBD1 (5 bases). V was cut by 5 bases and J by 10 bases, with 14 bases left in between. Germline CDR1 and CDR2: SGHTA and FQGNSA. The CDR3 loop spans 12 amino acids. CDR3 in DNA: TGTGCCAGCAGCGCGCCCCAGGGTAACCAGTACTTC. It translates to CASSAPQGNQYF.

This chain uses TRBV18 with TRBJ2-7, with TRBD1 identical over 8 bases. This CDR3 comprises 16 residues. V lost 2 bases to trimming and J lost 1 base; unmatched junction nucleotides: 7. Per germline, CDR1 KGHSH and CDR2 LQKENI. This chain's CDR3 is CASSPKDRVQSYEQYF. The CDR3 DNA sequence: TGTGCCAGCTCACCAAAGGACAGGGTGCAGTCCTACGAGCAGTACTTC.

The chain combines TRBV5-1 with TRBJ2-1; TRBD2 matches at 16 bases. Trimming removed 4 bases from V and 8 bases from J; junction bases left unmatched: 3. Germline V gene data show CDR1 as SGHRS and CDR2 as YFSETQ. The length of the CDR3 is 15 residues. The CDR3 DNA sequence: TGCGCCAGCAGCCAGGGACTAGCGGGGGGGTATGAGCAGTTCTTC. Translating it yields CASSQGLAGGYEQFF. The complete variable domain, with remaining parts taken from reference TRBV5-1 and TRBJ2-1, reads KAGVTQTPRYLIKTRGQQVTLSCSPISGHRSVSWYQQTPGQGLQFLFEYFSETQRNKGNFPGRFSGRQFSNSRSEMNVSTLELGDSALYLCASSQGLAGGYEQFFGPGTRLTVL.

The J gene is TRBJ2-1, the V gene TRBV18; tentative D call: TRBD1 (5 bases). The V gene's germline CDR1 is KGHSH and CDR2 LQKENI. The V gene lost 5 bases and the J gene lost 0 bases, with 8 bases spanning the gap. The CDR3 length is 14 residues. The CDR3 loop is CASSAQGSYNEQFF. CDR3 DNA sequence: TGTGCCAGCTCAGCTCAGGGCTCCTACAATGAGCAGTTCTTC.

This chain uses TRBV19 with TRBJ1-6; tentatively, D is TRBD1 (5 bases). V was shortened by 3 bases and J by 8 bases, with 14 bases between the two germline ends. The germline gives CDR1 LNHDA, CDR2 SQIVND (reference sequence). This CDR3 is built from 15 residues. The CDR3 reads CASSIGGDIDSPLHF. DNA of the CDR3: TGTGCCAGTAGTATCGGGGGTGATATAGATTCACCCCTCCACTTT.

This chain uses TRBV6-1 with TRBJ1-3, with 7 bases matching TRBD1. The J segment lost 10 bases and the V segment lost 6 bases, leaving 9 bases of the junction unmatched. The CDR3 is 13 amino acids. The germline gives CDR1 MNHNS, CDR2 SASEGT. The CDR3 spells CASRLTGLGTIYF. The CDR3 DNA follows: TGTGCCAGCAGGCTGACAGGGCTGGGAACCATATATTTT.

This chain connects TRBV4-2 to TRBJ2-4; D gene unclear. CDR1 LGHNA and CDR2 YNFKEQ come from the germline V gene. V shed 1 base and J shed 6 bases, with 7 bases lying between them. The CDR3 runs to 13 residues. The CDR3 region is CASSQGYTNIQYF. The CDR3 coding sequence is TGTGCCAGCAGCCAAGGTTACACAAACATTCAGTACTTC.

V and J are TRBV18 and TRBJ1-1, with D maybe TRBD1 (5 bases). V was cut by 3 bases and J by 1 base, with 9 bases left in between. The V gene's germline CDR1 is KGHSH and CDR2 LQKENI. The CDR3 length is 14 residues. CDR3 DNA sequence: TGTGCCAGCTCACCGACACAGGAGAACACTGAAGCTTTCTTT. It codes for CASSPTQENTEAFF.

The chain couples TRBV27 to TRBJ2-7; TRBD1 aligns across 7 bases. The CDR3 length is 14 residues. J was trimmed by 0 bases and V by 5 bases; bases with no gene match: 4. Germline CDR1 MNHEY, CDR2 SMNVEV (reference sequence). The CDR3 is CASSKRTGSYEQYF. CDR3 coding DNA: TGTGCCAGCAGTAAACGGACAGGCTCCTACGAGCAGTACTTC.